Sequencing of this TCR beta chain was carried out in a study of cytomegalovirus exposure and HLA in healthy donors. Study-wide points: Donors belonging to an Asian-associated ancestry cluster reportedly showed fewer N-insertions in productive TCRs than the 666-donor mean, according to what a later analysis found. Prior analysis indicated that the majority of TCR beta V segments exhibited productivity approximately 87% or approximately 30% of the time.

Notes on this clone: Its antigen is still unknown.

13 Jbeta primers and 60 Vbeta primers were used for the PCR. Here immunoSEQ multiplex PCR was the method, and the copy in TCRdb shows in-frame clones only, minus some. In total, the table holds 150,000 to 200,000 clones. CDR1 is SQVTM and CDR2 is ANQGSEA in the germline V gene. This CDR3 has 13 amino acids. With 5 bases removed from V and 3 bases from J, the gap between germline ends came to 12 bases. The TCR was taken from a woman aged 55 to 70 in good health and CMV-seronegative. What was sequenced was PBMCs. The chain combines TRBV29-1 with TRBJ2-3; TRBD1 might be the D (7 bases). CDR3 residues: CSVRGTATDTQYF. The CDR3 region has the DNA TGCAGCGTTCGCGGGACAGCGACAGATACGCAGTATTTT.